The sequence of this T cell receptor (beta chain) was determined in a study of Graves' ophthalmopathy and Graves' hyperthyroidism. About the study: Absence of ophthalmopathy within 18 months of follow-up defined stable hyperthyroidism. Study-level points and caveats: The authors also found most expanded thyroid clonotypes above 0.001 frequency in blood.

From RNA, the CDR3 regions of TCR beta chains were amplified and sequenced. First-round RT-PCR employed HTBI primers, with a second-round multiplex PCR after it. TCRdb passed the multiplex PCR reads through MiXCR, listing each CDR3 protein once. The table has around 1.1 million distinct CDR3 sequences, about 40% seen once. At least ten counts were recorded for this clonotype. Its specificity is unknown. Aged 18 to 65, hyperthyroidism patients had been newly diagnosed, with under 2 months' duration. Germline CDR1 reads SGHRS; CDR2 reads YFSETQ. This CDR3 has 16 amino acids. The V gene lost 4 bases and the J gene lost 2 bases, with 16 bases spanning the gap.

V gene TRBV5-1 combines with J gene TRBJ1-5, with D perhaps matching TRBD1 (5 bases). Input material: peripheral blood or thyroid tissue (not recorded which). The clonotype was recovered from an adult man with Graves' hyperthyroidism. CDR3 sequence (DNA): TGCGCCAGCAGCCCAGGACACTCTGGTGGCAATCAGCCCCAGCATTTT. Translating gives CASSPGHSGGNQPQHF.